Presented here are 2 T cell receptor beta chains from one specimen sequenced in a study of shared clonotypes between healthy human individuals. Produced via immunoSEQ multiplex PCR; TCRdb's table is partial and in-frame only. The sample includes fewer than 3 million clones, about nine tenths of them seen just once. Sequenced material: naive CD4+ T cells from PBMCs. As to subset: CD45RA+ positively selected. The receptor set was obtained from a man aged 18 to 35 in good health. Some clones in this sample may be carry-over from other donors' samples.

V gene TRBV19 combines with J gene TRBJ2-2, with D perhaps TRBD2 (5 bases). The CDR3 loop spans 12 amino acids. V shed 8 bases and J shed 10 bases, with 14 bases lying between them. Germline V lookup: CDR1 LNHDA, CDR2 SQIVND (reference sequence). Here the CDR3 reads CASRTWGEELFF. CDR3 nucleotides: TGTGCCAGTCGCACCTGGGGAGAGGAGCTGTTTTTT. The entire variable domain, with the rest obtained from reference TRBV19 and TRBJ2-2, is as follows: DGGITQSPKYLFRKEGQNVTLSCEQNLNHDAMYWYRQDPGQGLRLIYYSQIVNDFQKGDIAEGYSVSREKKESFPLTVTSAQKNPTAFYLCASRTWGEELFFGEGSRLTVL.

The gene calls are TRBV14 and TRBJ2-1; D gene ambiguous. V lost 4 bases to trimming and J lost 8 bases, with 15 bases between them. Per the germline V gene, CDR1 is SGHDN and CDR2 is FVKESK. The CDR3 runs to 14 residues. CDR3 nucleotide sequence: TGTGCCAGCAGCCGTCAACCCCGGGTGGATGAGCAGTTCTTC. It translates to CASSRQPRVDEQFF.